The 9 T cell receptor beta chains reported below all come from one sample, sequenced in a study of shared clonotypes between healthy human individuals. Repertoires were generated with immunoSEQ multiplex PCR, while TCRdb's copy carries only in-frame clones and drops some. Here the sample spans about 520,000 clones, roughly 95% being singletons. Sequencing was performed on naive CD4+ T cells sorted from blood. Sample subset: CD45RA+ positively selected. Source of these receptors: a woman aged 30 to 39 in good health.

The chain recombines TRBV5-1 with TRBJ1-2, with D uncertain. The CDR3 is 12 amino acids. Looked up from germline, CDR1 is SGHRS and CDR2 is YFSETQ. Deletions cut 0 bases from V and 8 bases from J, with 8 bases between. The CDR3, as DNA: TGCGCCAGCAGCTTGGCCTTGGAAGGCTACACCTTC. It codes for CASSLALEGYTF.

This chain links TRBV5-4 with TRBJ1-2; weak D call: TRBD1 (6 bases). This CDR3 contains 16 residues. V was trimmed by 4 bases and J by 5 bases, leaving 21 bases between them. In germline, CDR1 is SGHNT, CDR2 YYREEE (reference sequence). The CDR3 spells CASSLYRDTNYYGYTF. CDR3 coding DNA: TGTGCCAGCAGCCTCTACCGGGACACTAATTATTATGGCTACACCTTC.

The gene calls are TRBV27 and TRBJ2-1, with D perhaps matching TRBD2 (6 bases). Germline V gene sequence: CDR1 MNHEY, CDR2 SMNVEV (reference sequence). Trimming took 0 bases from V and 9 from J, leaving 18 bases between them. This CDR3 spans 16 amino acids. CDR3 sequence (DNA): TGTGCCAGCAGTTTATCGTGGGGGTCCGGGGGTGGTGAGCAGTTCTTC. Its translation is CASSLSWGSGGGEQFF.

CDR3 protein: CASSVRDTLKGYTF. The CDR3 bases are TGTGCCAGTAGTGTTCGGGACACTCTGAAAGGCTACACCTTC. The chain combines TRBV19 with TRBJ1-2; tentatively, D is TRBD1 (6 bases). Germline values: CDR1 LNHDA, CDR2 SQIVND (reference sequence). There are 14 residues in the CDR3. V was pared by 5 bases and J by 8 bases, with 18 bases between.

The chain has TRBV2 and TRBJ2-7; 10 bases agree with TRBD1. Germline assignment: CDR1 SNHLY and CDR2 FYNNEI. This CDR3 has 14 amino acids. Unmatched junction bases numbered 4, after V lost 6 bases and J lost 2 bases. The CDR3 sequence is CASSAGTGAYEQYF. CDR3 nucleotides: TGTGCCAGCAGCGCCGGGACAGGGGCCTACGAGCAGTACTTC.

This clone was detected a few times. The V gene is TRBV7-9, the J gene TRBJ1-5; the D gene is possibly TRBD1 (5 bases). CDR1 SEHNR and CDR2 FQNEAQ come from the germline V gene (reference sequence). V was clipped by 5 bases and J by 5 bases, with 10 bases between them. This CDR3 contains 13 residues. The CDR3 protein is CASSKSGDQPQHF. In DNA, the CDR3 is TGTGCCAGCAGCAAATCGGGGGATCAGCCCCAGCATTTT.

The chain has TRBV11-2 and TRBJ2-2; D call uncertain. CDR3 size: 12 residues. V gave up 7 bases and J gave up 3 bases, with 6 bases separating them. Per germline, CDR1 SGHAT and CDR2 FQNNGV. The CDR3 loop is CASTGDTGELFF. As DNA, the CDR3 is TGTGCCAGCACCGGAGACACCGGGGAGCTGTTTTTT.

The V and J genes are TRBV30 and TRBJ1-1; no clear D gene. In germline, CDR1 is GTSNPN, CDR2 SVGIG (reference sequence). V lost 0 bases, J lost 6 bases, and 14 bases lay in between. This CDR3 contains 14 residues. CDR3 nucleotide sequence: TGTGCCTGGAGTGTAGCGCCCCTCGGGCCTGAAGCTTTCTTT. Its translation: CAWSVAPLGPEAFF. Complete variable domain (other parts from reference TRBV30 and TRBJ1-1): SQTIHQWPATLVQPVGSPLSLECTVEGTSNPNLYWYRQAAGRGLQLLFYSVGIGQISSEVPQNLSASRPQDRQFILSSKKLLLSDSGFYLCAWSVAPLGPEAFFGQGTRLTVV.

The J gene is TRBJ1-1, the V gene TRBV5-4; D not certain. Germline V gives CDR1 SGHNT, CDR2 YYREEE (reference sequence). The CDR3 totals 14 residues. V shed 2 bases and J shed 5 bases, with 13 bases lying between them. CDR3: CASSFFVSRTEAFF. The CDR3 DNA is TGTGCCAGCAGCTTTTTCGTATCAAGGACTGAAGCTTTCTTT.